One sample yielded the 20 T cell receptor beta chains listed below, sequenced in a study of CD8 T cells in Susac syndrome. Reverse transcription of about 0.45 to 1 ug RNA was performed with random hexamers. In TCRdb, the immunoSEQ multiplex PCR reads were re-called with MiXCR into one record per CDR3 protein. The sample contains 100,000 to 150,000 distinct CDR3 sequences, around 94% of which appear only once. The sample consisted of CD4+ T cells from PBMCs. These receptors all stem from a human donor in good health.

V gene TRBV11-2 combines with J gene TRBJ2-3, with D perhaps TRBD1 or TRBD2 (5 bases each). This CDR3 spans 16 amino acids. Trimming cost V 6 bases and J 4 bases, with 20 bases left between them. Germline CDR1 SGHAT, CDR2 FQNNGV. The DNA for the CDR3 is TGTGCCAGCAGTATAGGGGCGCTGAGGGGTTCAGATACGCAGTATTTT. Translation: CASSIGALRGSDTQYF.

The chain recombines TRBV3-1 with TRBJ2-3, with D unclear. The CDR3 is made up of 13 amino acids. Trimming left V 0 bases short and J 0 bases short, with 1 base between. Germline values: CDR1 LGHDT, CDR2 YNNKEL (reference sequence). The CDR3 DNA follows: TGTGCCAGCAGCCAAGAAAGCACAGATACGCAGTATTTT. Translating it yields CASSQESTDTQYF.

The chain combines TRBV30 with TRBJ2-7; 7 nucleotides align to TRBD2. CDR3 length equals 14 residues. The germline V gene has CDR1 GTSNPN and CDR2 SVGIG (reference sequence). Germline trimming cut 8 bases from V and 9 bases from J; bases unmatched to any gene: 19. The CDR3: CARSPLASLAGQYF. The CDR3 region has the DNA TGTGCCCGTAGCCCACTAGCGTCCTTGGCGGGGCAGTACTTC.

This chain uses TRBV2 with TRBJ2-7; 7 bases map to TRBD2. Germline V CDR1 and CDR2: SNHLY, FYNNEI. V shed 1 base and J 4 bases; nucleotides not matched to a gene: 7. The length of the CDR3 is 15 residues. CDR3 protein: CASSEDITGGYEQYF. The CDR3 DNA is TGTGCCAGCAGTGAAGATATAACGGGAGGTTACGAGCAGTACTTC.

This clonotype was counted once. The rearrangement joins TRBV6-2 or TRBV6-3 to TRBJ2-3; D unresolved. Trimming shortened V by 6 bases and J by 4 bases, and 17 bases separated the two germline ends. Germline values: CDR1 MNHEY, CDR2 SVGEGT. The length of the CDR3 is 15 residues. CDR3 nucleotide sequence: TGTGCCAGCAGAAGGTCCAGAAGTAGGGCAGATACGCAGTATTTT. Translation: CASRRSRSRADTQYF.

CDR3 amino acids: CASSLETGAQFYEQYF. The CDR3 DNA reads TGCGCCAGCAGCTTGGAGACAGGGGCCCAATTCTACGAGCAGTACTTC. The chain has TRBV5-1 and TRBJ2-7, with 8 bases aligning to TRBD1. The CDR3 length is 16 residues. Germline CDR1 reads SGHRS; CDR2 reads YFSETQ. V lost 0 bases and J lost 3; bases outside the gene matches: 8.

The rearrangement links TRBV4-3 to TRBJ2-1; a weak D match, TRBD2 (5 bases). Trimming removed 0 bases at V and 10 bases at J, with 10 bases between. This CDR3 contains 13 residues. Germline CDR1 reads LGHNA; CDR2 reads YSLEER. For the CDR3, the DNA is TGCGCCAGCAGCCAAGATCGGGGAGCAGAGCAGTTCTTC. It translates to CASSQDRGAEQFF.

The V and J genes are TRBV30 and TRBJ2-3; D is uncertain. This CDR3 comprises 12 residues. The V and J ends lost 1 base and 5 bases respectively, with 7 bases between them. CDR1 GTSNPN and CDR2 SVGIG come from the germline V gene (reference sequence). The CDR3 reads CAWSEMGDTQYF. In DNA form, the CDR3 reads TGTGCCTGGAGTGAGATGGGAGATACGCAGTATTTT.

The chain uses TRBV20-1 and TRBJ1-5; D is ambiguous. Trimming left V 5 bases short and J 5 bases short, with 10 bases between. CDR3 length: 12 residues. Germline assignment: CDR1 DFQATT and CDR2 SNEGSKA (reference sequence). CDR3 nucleotide sequence: TGCAGTGCTTCGAAGTCCGATCAGCCCCAGCATTTT. Translated: CSASKSDQPQHF.

The chain joins TRBV4-1 to TRBJ2-7, with D maybe TRBD2 (5 bases). Trimming pared 0 bases from V and 0 bases from J, leaving 15 bases between. This CDR3 contains 17 residues. Germline-derived CDR1 and CDR2 are MGHRA and YSYEKL. CDR3 nucleotide sequence: TGCGCCAGCAGCCAAGAGAGGGAGCGGACTCGCTCCTACGAGCAGTACTTC. Its protein is CASSQERERTRSYEQYF.

V and J are TRBV20-1 and TRBJ2-7; weak D call: TRBD2 (6 bases). V was shortened by 3 bases and J by 1 base, with 13 bases between the two germline ends. The CDR3 totals 14 residues. Germline assignment: CDR1 DFQATT and CDR2 SNEGSKA (reference sequence). The CDR3 DNA sequence: TGCAGTGCTAGCCCCGGGACTCTGTCCTACGAGCAGTACTTC. The encoded protein is CSASPGTLSYEQYF.

This sequence joins TRBV20-1 and TRBJ1-5, with 8 positions matching TRBD1. The V and J ends lost 3 bases and 4 bases, in that order; junction bases with no gene match: 8. The germline V gene encodes CDR1 DFQATT and CDR2 SNEGSKA (reference sequence). The CDR3 extends over 15 amino acids. The CDR3 spells CSASKRDRINQPQHF. CDR3 bases: TGCAGTGCTAGTAAGAGGGACAGGATTAATCAGCCCCAGCATTTT.

The V gene is TRBV5-8, the J gene TRBJ2-5; 9 bases match TRBD1. The CDR3 spans 14 residues. Germline values: CDR1 SGHTS, CDR2 YDEGEE. Germline trimming cut 4 bases from V and 4 bases from J; bases unmatched to any gene: 5. CDR3 loop: CASSRGQGGETQYF. The CDR3 DNA reads as TGTGCCAGCAGCCGGGGACAGGGAGGAGAGACCCAGTACTTC.

The V gene is TRBV5-1, the J gene TRBJ2-1; D remains unclear. Germline V gene lookup returns CDR1 SGHRS and CDR2 YFSETQ. Trimming took 2 bases from V and 3 from J, leaving 12 bases between them. The CDR3 sequence is 15 residues long. As DNA, the CDR3 is TGCGCCAGCAGCTTCCGCCCTGGGGACTACAATGAGCAGTTCTTC. Its translation: CASSFRPGDYNEQFF.

The rearrangement links TRBV5-1 to TRBJ2-7; the match to TRBD1 covers 11 bases. Looked up from germline, CDR1 is SGHRS and CDR2 is YFSETQ. Losses at the gene ends were 4 bases for V and 0 bases for J; bases not matched to a gene: 6. There are 16 residues in the CDR3. The CDR3 coding sequence is TGCGCCAGCAGCCCCAGGACAGGGGGCATCTCCTACGAGCAGTACTTC. Translated: CASSPRTGGISYEQYF.

The chain uses TRBV6-5 and TRBJ2-2; 7 bases map to TRBD1. V gave up 0 bases and J gave up 4 bases; unmatched junction bases: 2. The V gene's germline CDR1 is MNHEY and CDR2 SVGAGI. The CDR3 length is 15 residues. The CDR3 region is CASSYSGQSTGELFF. The CDR3 region has the DNA TGTGCCAGCAGTTACTCGGGACAGAGCACCGGGGAGCTGTTTTTT.

The chain joins TRBV4-3 to TRBJ2-1; 10 bases align to TRBD1. CDR3 size: 15 residues. V shed 4 bases, J shed 10 bases, and the junction held 10 bases outside the gene matches. Germline V lookup: CDR1 LGHNA, CDR2 YSLEER. This CDR3 is CASSPRTGGIVEQFF. In nucleotides, the CDR3 is TGCGCCAGCAGCCCCCGGACAGGGGGGATAGTAGAGCAGTTCTTC.

The chain employs TRBV15 and TRBJ1-2, with D maybe TRBD1 (5 bases). CDR1 is LNHNV, CDR2 YYDKDF, per germline (reference sequence). The CDR3 loop spans 15 amino acids. V was pared by 5 bases and J by 1 base, with 14 bases between. The CDR3 loop is CATSGSQRGNYGYTF. CDR3 in DNA: TGTGCCACCAGCGGTTCGCAAAGGGGTAACTATGGCTACACCTTC.

The rearrangement uses TRBV12-5 and TRBJ1-2; maybe TRBD1 (6 bases). Germline-derived CDR1 and CDR2 are LGHNT and FRNRAP. Trimming took off 1 base at V and 7 bases at J, with 7 bases between the two ends. The CDR3 runs to 12 residues. CDR3: CASGLGRGGYTF. In DNA form, the CDR3 reads TGTGCTAGTGGTTTGGGCAGGGGTGGCTACACCTTC.

The V and J genes are TRBV6-5 and TRBJ2-7; possibly TRBD2 for D (6 bases). V was cut by 4 bases and J by 3 bases, with 13 bases left in between. This CDR3 is built from 14 residues. Germline CDR1 reads MNHEY; CDR2 reads SVGAGI. Here the CDR3 reads CASSLGLGNYEQYF. CDR3 sequence (DNA): TGTGCCAGCAGTTTGGGACTGGGAAACTACGAGCAGTACTTC.